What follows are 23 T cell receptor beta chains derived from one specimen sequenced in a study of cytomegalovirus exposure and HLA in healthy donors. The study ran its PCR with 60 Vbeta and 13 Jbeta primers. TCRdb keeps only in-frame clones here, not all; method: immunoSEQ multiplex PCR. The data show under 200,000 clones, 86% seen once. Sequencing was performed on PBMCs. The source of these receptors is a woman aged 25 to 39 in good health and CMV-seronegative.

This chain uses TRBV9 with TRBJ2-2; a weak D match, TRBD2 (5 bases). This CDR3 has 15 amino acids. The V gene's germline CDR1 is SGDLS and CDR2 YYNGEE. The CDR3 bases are TGTGCGGACTGGGGAGAGGGAACGAACACCGGGGAGCTGTTTTTT. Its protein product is CADWGEGTNTGELFF.

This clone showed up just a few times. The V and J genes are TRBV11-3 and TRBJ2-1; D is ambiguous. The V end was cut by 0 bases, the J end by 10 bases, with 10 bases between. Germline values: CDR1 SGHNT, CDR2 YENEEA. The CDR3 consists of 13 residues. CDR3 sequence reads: CASSLERSREQFF. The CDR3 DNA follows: TGTGCCAGCAGCTTAGAGAGGTCGAGGGAGCAGTTCTTC.

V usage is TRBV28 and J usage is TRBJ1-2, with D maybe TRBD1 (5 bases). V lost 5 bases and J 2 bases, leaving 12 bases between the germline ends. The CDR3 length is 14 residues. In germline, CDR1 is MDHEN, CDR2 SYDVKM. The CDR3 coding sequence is TGTGCCAGCAGTCGTTCAGGGCTGAACTATGGCTACACCTTC. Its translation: CASSRSGLNYGYTF.

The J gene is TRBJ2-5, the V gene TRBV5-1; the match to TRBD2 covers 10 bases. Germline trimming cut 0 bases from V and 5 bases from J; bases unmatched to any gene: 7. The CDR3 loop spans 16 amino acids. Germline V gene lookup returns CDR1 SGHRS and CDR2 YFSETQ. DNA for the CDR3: TGCGCCAGCAGCTTGGAGCGGGGGGGCATTTGGGAGACCCAGTACTTC. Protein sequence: CASSLERGGIWETQYF.

The CDR3 loop reads CSVATTDSYEQYF. In DNA, the CDR3 is TGCAGCGTTGCGACGACAGACTCCTACGAGCAGTACTTC. V and J are TRBV29-1 and TRBJ2-7, with a weak D call TRBD1 (5 bases). Deletions cut 4 bases from V and 0 bases from J, with 10 bases between. This CDR3 is built from 13 residues. Germline V gene lookup returns CDR1 SQVTM and CDR2 ANQGSEA.

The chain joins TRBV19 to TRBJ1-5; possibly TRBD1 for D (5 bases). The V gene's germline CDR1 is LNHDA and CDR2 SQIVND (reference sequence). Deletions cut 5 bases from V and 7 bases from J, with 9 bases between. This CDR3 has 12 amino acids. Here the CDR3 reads CASSLGGQPQHF. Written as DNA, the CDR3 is TGTGCCAGTAGTCTCGGGGGGCAGCCCCAGCATTTT. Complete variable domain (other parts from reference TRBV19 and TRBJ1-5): DGGITQSPKYLFRKEGQNVTLSCEQNLNHDAMYWYRQDPGQGLRLIYYSQIVNDFQKGDIAEGYSVSREKKESFPLTVTSAQKNPTAFYLCASSLGGQPQHFGDGTRLSIL.

CDR3 sequence reads: CASSGLAGPTGELFF. CDR3 coding DNA: TGTGCCAGCAGTGGACTAGCGGGACCCACCGGGGAGCTGTTTTTT. V and J are TRBV2 and TRBJ2-2; 11 bases line up with TRBD2. Germline V gene data show CDR1 as SNHLY and CDR2 as FYNNEI. V trimming: 4 bases; J trimming: 4 bases; junction bases outside the gene matches: 2. The CDR3 consists of 15 residues. Looking up the rest from reference TRBV2 and TRBJ2-2 gives the full variable domain: EPEVTQTPSHQVTQMGQEVILRCVPISNHLYFYWYRQILGQKVEFLVSFYNNEISEKSEIFDDQFSVERPDGSNFTLKIRSTKLEDSAMYFCASSGLAGPTGELFFGEGSRLTVL.

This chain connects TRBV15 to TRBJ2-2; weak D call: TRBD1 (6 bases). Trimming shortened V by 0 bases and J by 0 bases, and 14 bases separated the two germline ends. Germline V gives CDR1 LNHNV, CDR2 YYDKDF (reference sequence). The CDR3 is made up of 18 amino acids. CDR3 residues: CATSRDALGQTNTGELFF. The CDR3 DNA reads TGTGCCACCAGCAGAGATGCGTTGGGACAAACGAACACCGGGGAGCTGTTTTTT.

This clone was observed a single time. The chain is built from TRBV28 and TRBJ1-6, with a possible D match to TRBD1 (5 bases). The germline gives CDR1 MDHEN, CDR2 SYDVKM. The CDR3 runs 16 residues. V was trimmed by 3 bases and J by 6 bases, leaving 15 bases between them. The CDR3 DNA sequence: TGTGCCAGCAGTTTCCCCCGGGGGTTTCGTAATTCACCCCTCCACTTT. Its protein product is CASSFPRGFRNSPLHF. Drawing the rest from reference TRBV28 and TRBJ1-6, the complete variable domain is DVKVTQSSRYLVKRTGEKVFLECVQDMDHENMFWYRQDPGLGLRLIYFSYDVKMKEKGDIPEGYSVSREKKERFSLILESASTNQTSMYLCASSFPRGFRNSPLHFGNGTRLTVT.

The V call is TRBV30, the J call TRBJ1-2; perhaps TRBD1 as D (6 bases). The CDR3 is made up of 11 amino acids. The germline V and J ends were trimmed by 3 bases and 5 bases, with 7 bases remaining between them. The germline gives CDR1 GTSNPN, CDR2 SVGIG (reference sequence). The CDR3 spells CAWRQGYGYTF. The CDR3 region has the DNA TGTGCCTGGAGGCAGGGGTATGGCTACACCTTC.

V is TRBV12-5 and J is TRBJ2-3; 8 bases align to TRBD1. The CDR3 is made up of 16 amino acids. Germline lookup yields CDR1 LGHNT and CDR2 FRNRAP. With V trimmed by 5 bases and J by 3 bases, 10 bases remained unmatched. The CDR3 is CASGTSGGQRTDTQYF. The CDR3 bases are TGTGCTAGTGGTACGTCAGGGGGCCAGAGGACAGATACGCAGTATTTT.

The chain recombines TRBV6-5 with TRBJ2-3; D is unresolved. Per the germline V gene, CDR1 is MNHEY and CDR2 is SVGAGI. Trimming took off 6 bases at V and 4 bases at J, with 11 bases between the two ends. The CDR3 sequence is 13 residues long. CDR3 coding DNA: TGTGCCAGCAGCCCCTTAGCTCCAGATACGCAGTATTTT. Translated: CASSPLAPDTQYF.

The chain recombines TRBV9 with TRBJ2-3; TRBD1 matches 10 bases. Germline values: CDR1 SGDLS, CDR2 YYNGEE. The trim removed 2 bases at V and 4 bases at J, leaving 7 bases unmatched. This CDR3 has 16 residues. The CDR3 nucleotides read TGTGCCAGCAGCGTCAGCGGGACAGGGGTGGCAGATACGCAGTATTTT. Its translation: CASSVSGTGVADTQYF.

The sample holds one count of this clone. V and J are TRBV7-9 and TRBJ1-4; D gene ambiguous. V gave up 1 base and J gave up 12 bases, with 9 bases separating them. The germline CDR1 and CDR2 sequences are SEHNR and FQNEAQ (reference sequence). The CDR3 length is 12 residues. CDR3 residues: CASSLVGSQLFF. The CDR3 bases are TGTGCCAGCAGCTTAGTCGGGTCTCAACTGTTTTTT.

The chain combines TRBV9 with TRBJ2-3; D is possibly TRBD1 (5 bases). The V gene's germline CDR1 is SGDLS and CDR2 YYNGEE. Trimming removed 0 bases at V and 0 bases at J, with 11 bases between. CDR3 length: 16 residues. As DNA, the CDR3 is TGTGCCAGCAGCGTAGAGGGCAGGGCTAGCACAGATACGCAGTATTTT. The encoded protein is CASSVEGRASTDTQYF.

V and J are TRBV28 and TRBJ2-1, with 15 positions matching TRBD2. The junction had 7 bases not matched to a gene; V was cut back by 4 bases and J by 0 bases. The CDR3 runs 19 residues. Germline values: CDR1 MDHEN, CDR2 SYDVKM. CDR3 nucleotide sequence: TGTGCCAGCAGTTCACCTCGGACTAGCGGGAGGGCCTCCTACAATGAGCAGTTCTTC. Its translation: CASSSPRTSGRASYNEQFF.

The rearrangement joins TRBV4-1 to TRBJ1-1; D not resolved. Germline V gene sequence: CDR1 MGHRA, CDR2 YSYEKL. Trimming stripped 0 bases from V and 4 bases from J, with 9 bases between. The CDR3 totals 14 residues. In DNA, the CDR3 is TGCGCCAGCAGCCAAGACCTAGAATCCACTGAAGCTTTCTTT. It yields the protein CASSQDLESTEAFF.

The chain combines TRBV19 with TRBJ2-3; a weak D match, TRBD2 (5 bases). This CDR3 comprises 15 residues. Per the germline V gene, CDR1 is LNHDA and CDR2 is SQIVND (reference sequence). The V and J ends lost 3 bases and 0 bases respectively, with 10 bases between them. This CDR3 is CASSIWRTSTDTQYF. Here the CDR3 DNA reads TGTGCCAGTAGTATTTGGAGGACTAGCACAGATACGCAGTATTTT.

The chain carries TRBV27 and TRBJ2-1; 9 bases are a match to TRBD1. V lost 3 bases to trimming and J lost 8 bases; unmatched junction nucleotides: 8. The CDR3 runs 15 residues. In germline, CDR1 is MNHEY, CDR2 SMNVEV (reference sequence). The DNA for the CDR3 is TGTGCCAGCAGTTTTCCCGGGACAGGGATCCATGAGCAGTTCTTC. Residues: CASSFPGTGIHEQFF.

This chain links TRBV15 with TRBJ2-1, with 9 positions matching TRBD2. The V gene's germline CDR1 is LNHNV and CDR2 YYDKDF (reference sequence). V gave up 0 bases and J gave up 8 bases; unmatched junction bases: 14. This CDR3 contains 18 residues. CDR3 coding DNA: TGTGCCACCAGCAGAGATGGGGCCAGTGGCGGGAGGGGTCATGAGCAGTTCTTC. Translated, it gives CATSRDGASGGRGHEQFF.

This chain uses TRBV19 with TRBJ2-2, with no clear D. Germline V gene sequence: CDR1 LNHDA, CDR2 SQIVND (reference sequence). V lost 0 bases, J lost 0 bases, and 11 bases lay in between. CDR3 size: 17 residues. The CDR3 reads CASSIDHDSPNTGELFF. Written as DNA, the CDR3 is TGTGCCAGTAGTATAGATCATGACTCCCCGAACACCGGGGAGCTGTTTTTT. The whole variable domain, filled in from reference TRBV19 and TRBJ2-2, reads DGGITQSPKYLFRKEGQNVTLSCEQNLNHDAMYWYRQDPGQGLRLIYYSQIVNDFQKGDIAEGYSVSREKKESFPLTVTSAQKNPTAFYLCASSIDHDSPNTGELFFGEGSRLTVL.

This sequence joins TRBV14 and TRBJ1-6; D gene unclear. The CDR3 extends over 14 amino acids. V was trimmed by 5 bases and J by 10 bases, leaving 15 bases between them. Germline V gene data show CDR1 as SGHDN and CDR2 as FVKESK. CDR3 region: CASSENSLESPLHF. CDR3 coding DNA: TGTGCCAGCAGCGAAAACAGTCTGGAATCACCCCTCCACTTT.

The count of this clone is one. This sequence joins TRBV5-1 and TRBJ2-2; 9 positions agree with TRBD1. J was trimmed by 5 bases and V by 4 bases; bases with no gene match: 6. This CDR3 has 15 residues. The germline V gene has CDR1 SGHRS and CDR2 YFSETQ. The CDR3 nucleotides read TGCGCCAGCAGCCGCGGACAGGGGAGGACCGGGGAGCTGTTTTTT. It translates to CASSRGQGRTGELFF.